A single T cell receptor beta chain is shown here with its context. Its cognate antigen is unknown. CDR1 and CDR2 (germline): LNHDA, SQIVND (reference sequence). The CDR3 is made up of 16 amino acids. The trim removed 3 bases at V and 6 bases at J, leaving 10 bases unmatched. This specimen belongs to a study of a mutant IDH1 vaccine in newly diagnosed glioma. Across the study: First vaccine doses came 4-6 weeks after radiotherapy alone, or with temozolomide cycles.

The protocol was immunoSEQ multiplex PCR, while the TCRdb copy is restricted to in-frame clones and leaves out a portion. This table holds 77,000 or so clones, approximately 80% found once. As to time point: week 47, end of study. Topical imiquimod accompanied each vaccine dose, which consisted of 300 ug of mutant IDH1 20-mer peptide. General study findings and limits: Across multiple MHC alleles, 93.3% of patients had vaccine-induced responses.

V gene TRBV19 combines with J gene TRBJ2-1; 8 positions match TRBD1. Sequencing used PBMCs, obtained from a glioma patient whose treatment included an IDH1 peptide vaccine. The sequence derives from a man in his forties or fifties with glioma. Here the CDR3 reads CASSMWGQGALNEQFF. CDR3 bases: TGTGCCAGTAGTATGTGGGGGCAGGGGGCACTCAATGAGCAGTTCTTC. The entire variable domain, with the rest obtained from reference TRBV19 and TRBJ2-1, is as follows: DGGITQSPKYLFRKEGQNVTLSCEQNLNHDAMYWYRQDPGQGLRLIYYSQIVNDFQKGDIAEGYSVSREKKESFPLTVTSAQKNPTAFYLCASSMWGQGALNEQFFGPGTRLTVL.